The 12 T cell receptor beta chains presented below share a single source sample, sequenced in a study of T cell changes during pregnancy in multiple sclerosis. TCRdb keeps only in-frame clones here, not all; method: immunoSEQ multiplex PCR. The table lists some 64,000 clones, about 92% of them singletons, with about 2% in the top ten. The material was peripheral blood, obtained in the second trimester of pregnancy. The receptors here all came from a female donor in good health, enrolled as a control in a pregnancy study.

The V and J genes are TRBV9 and TRBJ1-6; weak D call: TRBD1 (5 bases). V lost 0 bases, J lost 7 bases, and 11 bases lay in between. CDR1 and CDR2 (germline): SGDLS, YYNGEE. This CDR3 is 15 amino acids long. The CDR3 spells CASSVVWGPNSPLHF. As DNA, the CDR3 is TGTGCCAGCAGCGTAGTGTGGGGCCCGAATTCACCCCTCCACTTT.

This chain joins TRBV19 and TRBJ1-6; 8 bases are shared with TRBD1. The germline gives CDR1 LNHDA, CDR2 SQIVND (reference sequence). V gave up 5 bases and J gave up 8 bases; unmatched junction bases: 11. CDR3 length: 16 amino acids. The CDR3 sequence: CASSGSGGDTDSPLHF. CDR3 DNA: TGTGCCAGTAGTGGGTCAGGGGGCGATACGGATTCACCCCTCCACTTT. The full variable domain, its missing parts supplied by reference TRBV19 and TRBJ1-6, is DGGITQSPKYLFRKEGQNVTLSCEQNLNHDAMYWYRQDPGQGLRLIYYSQIVNDFQKGDIAEGYSVSREKKESFPLTVTSAQKNPTAFYLCASSGSGGDTDSPLHFGNGTRLTVT.

This sequence joins TRBV6-5 and TRBJ2-5, with TRBD2 as a possible D gene (6 bases). Trimming pared 2 bases from V and 8 bases from J, leaving 15 bases between. The germline V gene encodes CDR1 MNHEY and CDR2 SVGAGI. There are 14 residues in the CDR3. CDR3 DNA: TGTGCCAGCAGTTACGAACTAGCCGACGCCACCCAGTACTTC. This codes for CASSYELADATQYF.

This chain links TRBV10-1 with TRBJ2-2; D might be TRBD1 (6 bases). This CDR3 is built from 14 residues. The germline V and J ends were trimmed by 0 bases and 4 bases, with 6 bases remaining between them. Germline loops: CDR1 WNHNN, CDR2 SYGVQD (reference sequence). DNA of the CDR3: TGCGCCAGCAGTGAGTCAGGGGGCACCGGGGAGCTGTTTTTT. It specifies CASSESGGTGELFF.

This sequence joins TRBV11-3 and TRBJ1-1; the D is unclear. Trimming pared 1 base from V and 1 base from J, leaving 4 bases between. Germline V gives CDR1 SGHNT, CDR2 YENEEA. This CDR3 region has 13 residues. CDR3 nucleotides: TGTGCCAGCAGCTTAGGAGGGAACACTGAAGCTTTCTTT. It is translated as CASSLGGNTEAFF.

The CDR3 loop reads CASRHPTGLNEQFF. The CDR3 DNA reads TGCGCCAGCCGCCATCCGACAGGTCTCAATGAGCAGTTCTTC. J is TRBJ2-1 and V is TRBV5-1; TRBD1 is a possible D gene (6 bases). The CDR3 has 14 amino acids. Looked up from germline, CDR1 is SGHRS and CDR2 is YFSETQ. V lost 7 bases, J lost 6 bases, and 17 bases lay in between.

The V and J genes are TRBV7-9 and TRBJ1-3; 7 nucleotides match TRBD1. Per germline, CDR1 SEHNR and CDR2 FQNEAQ (reference sequence). The CDR3 has 16 amino acids. J gave up 2 bases and V 4 bases, and 8 bases lay outside the gene matches. CDR3 DNA sequence: TGTGCCAGCAGCTGGGGGCAAACAGGGGCTGGAAACACCATATATTTT. Translated, it gives CASSWGQTGAGNTIYF.

V gene TRBV28 combines with J gene TRBJ1-5; D possibly corresponds to TRBD1 (6 bases). V lost 7 bases and J 6 bases, leaving 13 bases between the germline ends. The CDR3 runs 13 residues. CDR1 is MDHEN, CDR2 SYDVKM, per germline. The CDR3 loop is CASIRGGSQPQHF. The CDR3 DNA is TGTGCCAGCATCAGGGGCGGTAGTCAGCCCCAGCATTTT.

The genes are TRBV6-1 and TRBJ1-6; TRBD1 matches at 9 bases. The CDR3 runs to 15 residues. Germline-derived CDR1 and CDR2 are MNHNS and SASEGT. J was trimmed by 7 bases and V by 4 bases; bases with no gene match: 5. CDR3 loop: CASSARQGVNSPLHF. The CDR3 DNA is TGTGCCAGCAGTGCGCGACAGGGGGTAAATTCACCCCTCCACTTT.

This clone was observed once. The CDR3 region is CASSLAPATSSELFF. CDR3 sequence (DNA): TGTGCCAGCAGCTTAGCGCCGGCGACTAGCTCGGAGCTGTTTTTT. The chain is built from TRBV7-2 and TRBJ2-2; 7 bases are a match to TRBD2. The CDR3 length is 15 residues. CDR1 and CDR2 (germline): SGHTA, FQGNSA. Trimming took 0 bases from V and 10 from J; bases not matched to a gene: 8.

This clone has just one count. CDR3 sequence: CASSQGLAGGRETQYF. CDR3 nucleotide sequence: TGCGCCAGCAGCCAGGGACTAGCGGGGGGCCGCGAGACCCAGTACTTC. The chain couples TRBV4-1 to TRBJ2-5; 15 positions agree with TRBD2. Germline lookup yields CDR1 MGHRA and CDR2 YSYEKL. The CDR3 is 16 amino acids. With V trimmed by 3 bases and J by 5 bases, 4 bases remained unmatched.

The chain employs TRBV6-1 and TRBJ1-5; D might be TRBD1 (5 bases). Germline CDR1 MNHNS, CDR2 SASEGT. The CDR3 covers 13 residues. Trimming cost V 4 bases and J 5 bases, with 9 bases left between them. Here the CDR3 DNA reads TGTGCCAGCAGTGGTTGGGGCGATCAGCCCCAGCATTTT. This gives the protein CASSGWGDQPQHF.